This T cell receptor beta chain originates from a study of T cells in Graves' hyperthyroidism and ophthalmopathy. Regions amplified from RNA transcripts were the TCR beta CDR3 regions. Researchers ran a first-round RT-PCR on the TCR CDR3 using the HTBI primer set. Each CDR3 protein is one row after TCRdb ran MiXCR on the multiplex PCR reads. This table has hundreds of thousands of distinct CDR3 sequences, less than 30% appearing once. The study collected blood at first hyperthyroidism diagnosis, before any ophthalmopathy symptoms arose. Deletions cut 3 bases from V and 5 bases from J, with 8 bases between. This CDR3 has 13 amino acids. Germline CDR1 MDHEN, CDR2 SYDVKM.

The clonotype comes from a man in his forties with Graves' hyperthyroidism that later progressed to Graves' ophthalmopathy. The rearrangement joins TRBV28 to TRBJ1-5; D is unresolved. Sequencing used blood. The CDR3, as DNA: TGTGCCAGCAGTTTCGTCCGGGATCAGCCCCAGCATTTT. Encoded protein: CASSFVRDQPQHF.